This TCR beta chain was captured by sequencing in a study of cytomegalovirus exposure and HLA in healthy donors. Germline V lookup: CDR1 GTSNPN, CDR2 SVGIG (reference sequence). The CDR3 spans 14 residues. V shed 8 bases and J 5 bases; nucleotides not matched to a gene: 11. General observations from the study: Most likely, a cluster of highly shared sequence variants arose as a sequencing artifact. Analyses of presence/absence relied on an assumption of roughly uniform sequencing depth across donors.

A word on this clone: The antigen is not known.

Vbeta (60) and Jbeta (13) primers were used in the PCR. Clones were sequenced by immunoSEQ multiplex PCR, and TCRdb holds only the in-frame ones, with some missing. Counted here are 150,000 to 200,000 clones, around 81% occurring once; the ten biggest clones make up approximately 1%. The material sequenced was PBMCs. This receptor was obtained from a woman aged 40 to 55 in good health and CMV-seronegative. The chain links TRBV30 to TRBJ2-1; 8 positions match TRBD2. The CDR3 reads CAGGPGLVNNEQFF. DNA of the CDR3: TGTGCCGGGGGCCCGGGACTAGTGAACAATGAGCAGTTCTTC.